The sequence of this T cell receptor (beta chain) was determined in a study of shared clonotypes between healthy human individuals. The naive CD8 subset, CD45RO-negative cells positively selected for CCR7, excluded terminally differentiated effector memory CD45RA+ cells. Sorted-subset replicate PCRs used 200 ng DNA, about 30,000 T cell genomes. The repertoire was sequenced with immunoSEQ multiplex PCR; TCRdb's copy has only in-frame clones and lacks some. The data contain about 1,900,000 clones, around 96% of them singletons. This CDR3 is built from 14 residues. Germline V gene sequence: CDR1 SGHKS, CDR2 YYEKEE (reference sequence). V was clipped by 4 bases and J by 5 bases, with 12 bases between them.

The clonotype originates from a man between 18 and 29 years old in good health. The chain has TRBV5-5 and TRBJ2-2; D is perhaps TRBD1 (6 bases). Source material: naive CD8+ T cells sorted from blood. CDR3 amino acids: CASSLTGGTGELFF. The CDR3 DNA reads as TGTGCCAGCAGCCTGACAGGTGGGACCGGGGAGCTGTTTTTT. Filled out from reference TRBV5-5 and TRBJ2-2, the complete variable domain reads DAGVTQSPTHLIKTRGQQVTLRCSPISGHKSVSWYQQVLGQGPQFIFQYYEKEERGRGNFPDRFSARQFPNYSSELNVNALLLGDSALYLCASSLTGGTGELFFGEGSRLTVL.